This TCR beta chain was profiled in a study of naive and memory T cell subsets. This clonotype has more than one count but fewer than ten. Its antigen is currently unknown. An equimolar mix of two oligonucleotides served as the beta constant-region primer for TRBC1 and TRBC2. The ligated cDNA underwent four PCR rounds using SP2 and nested alpha and beta constant-region primers. MiXCR, run by TCRdb on the UMI-ligation and nested PCR reads, gives a single entry per CDR3 protein. The data contain tens of thousands of distinct CDR3 sequences, about 11% of them singletons. Trimming cost V 3 bases and J 8 bases, with 8 bases left between them. There are 12 residues in the CDR3. Germline CDR1 reads SGHTA; CDR2 reads FQGNSA. General study points: Especially in CD8 cells, naive repertoires contained a few larger clonotypes, possibly CD45RA-re-expressing memory cells. RNA-based TCR counts may shift with T cell activation and differentiation. From naive to CM, EM and EMRA, diversity decreased and Gini increased.

The sequenced sample consisted of naive CD4+ T cells from blood. The clonotype originates from a human donor in good health. The chain joins TRBV7-2 to TRBJ1-5, with unresolved D. In nucleotides, the CDR3 is TGTGCCAGCAGCTTTTCAAGCGAGCCCCAGCATTTT. It yields the protein CASSFSSEPQHF.